Listed below are T cell receptor beta chains from one sample, sequenced in a study of monozygotic twins with inflammatory bowel disease. From the 5' RACE reads, TCRdb lists one entry per CDR3 protein and no DNA. The ten top clones account for less than 2.5%, within a sample of approximately 400,000 distinct CDR3 sequences. Sequencing was done on a sample of blood. Every receptor here comes from a human donor with ulcerative colitis or Crohn's disease, or a healthy co-twin of an affected twin (not recorded which). The CDR3 runs from the conserved cysteine through the conserved F or W. The order of the fields is J gene, V gene, CDR3 protein.

>TRBJ2-5|TRBV14
CASSLARTTQYF
>TRBJ2-5|TRBV9
CASSVGSVQETQYF
>TRBJ1-1|TRBV5-1
CASSLGPGTANTEAFF
>TRBJ2-1|TRBV24-1
CATSDPTSAYDEQFF
>TRBJ1-3|TRBV5-1
CASSLDRSSGNTIYF
>TRBJ2-2|TRBV10-3
CAISAGQGYTGELFF
>TRBJ2-1|TRBV12-3/TRBV12-4
CASSILAGPSSYNEQFF
>TRBJ2-7|TRBV15
CATSRGPQGEQYF
>TRBJ2-3|TRBV7-2
CASSLVRGKGTDTQYF
>TRBJ2-1|TRBV15
CATSILGAGSFNEQFF
>TRBJ1-2|TRBV28
CASSLSYGYTF
>TRBJ2-1|TRBV25-1
CASSEFRQAEQFF
>TRBJ1-1|TRBV12-3/TRBV12-4
CASSLDLRPGDTEAFF
>TRBJ2-7|TRBV5-1
CASSLGLAGGSSYEQYF
>TRBJ1-1|TRBV19
CASSIDWAAGNTEAFF
>TRBJ1-2|TRBV2
CASSFDRGYGYTF
>TRBJ1-5|TRBV20-1
CSAPRQGNQPQHF
>TRBJ1-1|TRBV7-9
CASSLIQGARTEAFF
>TRBJ1-2|TRBV28
CASSLTALYGYTF
>TRBJ1-6|TRBV3-1
CASSLLEEPLHF
>TRBJ1-2|TRBV7-9
CASTSFGAYYGYTF
>TRBJ2-5|TRBV7-2
CASSLAGGRVTETQYF
>TRBJ1-1|TRBV30
CAWTLGWKTEAFF
>TRBJ2-1|TRBV6-2/TRBV6-3
CASSSDERVYNEQFF
>TRBJ1-1|TRBV19
CASSIERNTEAFF
>TRBJ2-5|TRBV29-1
CSVERPPQETQYF
>TRBJ2-7|TRBV5-1
CASSGLQAKTVSEQYF
>TRBJ2-1|TRBV7-3
CASSLMVGSNEQFF
>TRBJ1-1|TRBV7-2
CASSAPTPRTEAFF
>TRBJ2-2|TRBV2
CASSARTGDTGELFF
>TRBJ2-3|TRBV11-2
CASSRTSGIKSDTQYF